These 32 T cell receptor beta chains came from one sample sequenced in a study of CXCR3-negative and CXCR3-positive naive CD8 T cells. The TRB libraries of cDNA were built by UMI-labeled 5' RACE. Reanalyzing the 5' RACE reads, TCRdb keeps one entry per CDR3 protein, without DNA. The listing contains about 23,000 distinct CDR3 sequences. Material for sequencing was memory CD8+ T cells from blood. Receptor source: a human donor in good health. Some clones in this sample may be carry-over from other donors' samples.

The chain uses TRBV6-1 and TRBJ2-1; TCRdb's D call, TRBD1, is unchecked because there is no DNA. The CDR3 has 14 residues. CDR1 is MNHNS, CDR2 SASEGT, per germline. CDR3: CASQQGPDYNEQFF.

The V gene is TRBV12-5, the J gene TRBJ2-7; as DNA is missing, the TRBD1 call by TCRdb cannot be tested. CDR1 and CDR2 (germline): LGHNT, FRNRAP. The CDR3 consists of 14 residues. This CDR3 reads CASALAGFSYEQYF.

The V call is TRBV6-5, the J call TRBJ2-3; absent DNA, TCRdb's TRBD2 call cannot be checked. CDR1 is MNHEY, CDR2 SVGAGI, per germline. The CDR3 loop spans 18 amino acids. This chain's CDR3 is CASSYGLESGGTTDTQYF.

This chain joins TRBV6-2 or TRBV6-3 and TRBJ1-6; the D call from TCRdb, TRBD1, cannot be confirmed without DNA. The CDR3 sequence is 14 residues long. From germline, CDR1 is MNHEY and CDR2 SVGEGT. The CDR3 sequence is CASSYREQDSPLHF.

V gene TRBV20-1 combines with J gene TRBJ2-5. The CDR3 consists of 12 residues. Germline V gene sequence: CDR1 DFQATT, CDR2 SNEGSKA (reference sequence). The CDR3 reads CSARRQQETQYF.

The chain joins TRBV9 to TRBJ2-7; TCRdb selects TRBD2, and the lack of DNA leaves this call unchecked. CDR1 is SGDLS, CDR2 YYNGEE, per germline. The CDR3 consists of 14 residues. CDR3 residues: CASSVGTSPYEQYF.

V is TRBV18 and J is TRBJ2-2. The germline gives CDR1 KGHSH, CDR2 LQKENI. This CDR3 comprises 11 residues. This chain's CDR3 is CASLYTGELFF.

J is TRBJ2-1 and V is TRBV20-1; no DNA is available, so the TRBD1 call from TCRdb remains unchecked. The germline gives CDR1 DFQATT, CDR2 SNEGSKA (reference sequence). The CDR3 loop spans 17 amino acids. The CDR3 here is CSARDPARRGPGNEQFF.

V and J are TRBV12-3 or TRBV12-4 and TRBJ1-2. This CDR3 has 16 residues. CDR3 sequence: CASSFQVAGVNYGYTF.

The V call is TRBV7-9, the J call TRBJ2-7; no DNA is available, so the TRBD1 call from TCRdb remains unchecked. CDR3 length: 16 residues. Germline-derived CDR1 and CDR2 are SEHNR and FQNEAQ (reference sequence). The CDR3 loop reads CASSLAASGGSYEQYF.

This chain joins TRBV15 and TRBJ2-1; there is no DNA to check the TCRdb D call of TRBD1. In germline, CDR1 is LNHNV, CDR2 YYDKDF (reference sequence). The CDR3 has 15 residues. The CDR3 here is CATSRRDEGYNEQFF.

The V and J genes are TRBV19 and TRBJ2-2; TCRdb names TRBD1, which stays unverified in the absence of DNA. Per the germline V gene, CDR1 is LNHDA and CDR2 is SQIVND (reference sequence). This CDR3 region has 17 residues. The CDR3: CASSPPGGDPNTGELFF.

The J gene is TRBJ1-4, the V gene TRBV4-2; the TRBD1 assignment by TCRdb is unverifiable without DNA. Germline lookup yields CDR1 LGHNA and CDR2 YNFKEQ. CDR3 length: 13 residues. CDR3: CASSPPGDEKLFF.

V and J are TRBV28 and TRBJ2-7; TCRdb's assignment of TRBD2 cannot be checked, as there is no DNA. Germline V gives CDR1 MDHEN, CDR2 SYDVKM. CDR3 length equals 13 residues. CDR3 sequence: CASSLYGGGEQYF.

The CDR3 sequence is CASSLVSTGTDTQYF. The J gene is TRBJ2-3, the V gene TRBV7-9; the D call of TRBD1 rests on TCRdb alone, since no DNA is present to check it. Germline CDR1 is SEHNR and CDR2 is FQNEAQ (reference sequence). This CDR3 region has 15 residues.

CDR3: CASSPRSGSYEQFF. This chain links TRBV27 with TRBJ2-1; TCRdb's D call of TRBD1 is untestable without DNA. CDR1 and CDR2 from the germline V gene are MNHEY and SMNVEV (reference sequence). This CDR3 comprises 14 residues.

This clonotype counts as medium-sized by frequency. The chain is built from TRBV12-3 or TRBV12-4 and TRBJ2-5; TCRdb names TRBD1, which stays unverified in the absence of DNA. The CDR3 totals 14 residues. The CDR3 sequence is CASSLYREQETQYF.

The chain links TRBV10-3 to TRBJ2-2; TCRdb indicates TRBD2, and absent DNA this call remains unverified. Germline CDR1 is ENHRY and CDR2 is SYGVKD. The CDR3 sequence is 16 residues long. This chain's CDR3 is CAISELWTSLTGELFF.

The V and J genes are TRBV28 and TRBJ2-1. The CDR3 is made up of 11 amino acids. Germline CDR1 is MDHEN and CDR2 is SYDVKM. CDR3 loop: CASSFRDEQFF.

The rearrangement joins TRBV21-1 to TRBJ1-1; without DNA, the TCRdb call of TRBD1 cannot be checked. TRBV21-1 represents a pseudogene. This CDR3 has 14 residues. Here the CDR3 reads CASSPRDLPPEAFF.

This chain joins TRBV29-1 and TRBJ2-7; as DNA is missing, the TRBD1 call by TCRdb cannot be tested. Per the germline V gene, CDR1 is SQVTM and CDR2 is ANQGSEA. The CDR3 has 16 residues. CDR3: CSVEGETGLFPYEQYF.

The rearrangement joins TRBV4-3 to TRBJ2-7; the D gene TCRdb calls, TRBD1, cannot be checked with no DNA. Germline CDR1 LGHNA, CDR2 YSLEER. The length of the CDR3 is 15 residues. This CDR3 reads CASSQTLAGVREQYF.

CDR3: CASSYVGTRGGLGEQFF. This chain joins TRBV6-5 and TRBJ2-1; the TCRdb call, TRBD2, lacks DNA for checking. The germline V gene has CDR1 MNHEY and CDR2 SVGAGI. The CDR3 is 17 residues long.

The chain employs TRBV7-6 and TRBJ2-3; no DNA is available, so the TRBD1 call from TCRdb remains unchecked. This CDR3 has 15 amino acids. The germline V gene has CDR1 SGHVS and CDR2 FNYEAQ. The CDR3 reads CASSRGPFGGDTQYF.

This sequence joins TRBV30 and TRBJ2-2. There are 11 residues in the CDR3. From germline, CDR1 is GTSNPN and CDR2 SVGIG (reference sequence). The CDR3 loop reads CAWLSTGELFF.

The V gene is TRBV14, the J gene TRBJ2-1; TCRdb outputs TRBD2, but without DNA this stays unchecked. Germline CDR1 is SGHDN and CDR2 is FVKESK. The CDR3 runs to 14 residues. The CDR3 spells CASSNSGGNNEQFF.

This chain links TRBV6-5 with TRBJ1-2; the TCRdb D gene call, TRBD1, has no DNA to confirm it. The CDR3 contains 14 residues. In germline, CDR1 is MNHEY, CDR2 SVGAGI. Here the CDR3 reads CASSANRGAYGYTF.

The chain has TRBV7-6 and TRBJ2-7; there is no DNA to check the TCRdb D call of TRBD2. Germline CDR1 is SGHVS and CDR2 is FNYEAQ. The CDR3 totals 15 residues. This chain's CDR3 is CASSPTRLAPYEQYF.

The chain is built from TRBV7-9 and TRBJ2-1; lacking DNA, the TRBD2 call made by TCRdb goes unchecked. CDR1 and CDR2 (germline): SEHNR, FQNEAQ (reference sequence). The CDR3 runs to 18 residues. The CDR3 here is CASSLSPLVASSYNEQFF.

The V call is TRBV29-1, the J call TRBJ2-4; no DNA is available, so the TRBD1 call from TCRdb remains unchecked. Germline-derived CDR1 and CDR2 are SQVTM and ANQGSEA. This CDR3 comprises 15 residues. CDR3 loop: CSGSPGQGAKNIQYF.

This sequence joins TRBV18 and TRBJ2-7. Germline V CDR1 and CDR2: KGHSH, LQKENI. CDR3 length: 15 amino acids. The CDR3 loop is CASSPTDTRFYEQYF.

J is TRBJ2-4 and V is TRBV27. CDR1 and CDR2 from the germline V gene are MNHEY and SMNVEV (reference sequence). The CDR3 is 13 residues long. CDR3 region: CASSLVAKNIQYF.